The 20 T cell receptor beta chains presented below share a single source sample, sequenced in a study of memory CD4+ T cells and cytomegalovirus serostatus. This table comes from immunoSEQ multiplex PCR, and its TCRdb copy is limited to in-frame clones, with some not included. The table has about 56,000 clones, about three quarters seen once. The sort gate was single viable CD3+CD4+CD8-CD45RO+ cells for memory CD4+ T cells. Sequencing used memory CD4+ T cells from blood. The receptors shown here come from an adult in good health and CMV-seropositive.

The J gene is TRBJ2-7, the V gene TRBV7-2, with TRBD1 as a possible D gene (7 bases). V was clipped by 5 bases and J by 3 bases, with 14 bases between them. Germline CDR1 SGHTA, CDR2 FQGNSA. There are 14 residues in the CDR3. The CDR3 DNA reads TGTGCCAGCAGCCGACAGGGAGGAGACTACGAGCAGTACGTC. Protein sequence: CASSRQGGDYEQYV.

This chain connects TRBV9 to TRBJ2-1, with D maybe TRBD2 (6 bases). V lost 7 bases to trimming and J lost 6 bases, with 17 bases between them. The CDR3 totals 14 residues. The germline gives CDR1 SGDLS, CDR2 YYNGEE. The CDR3 loop is CASSGLLSSNEQFF. For the CDR3, the DNA is TGTGCCAGCTCGGGACTCCTGTCTAGCAATGAGCAGTTCTTC.

The chain is built from TRBV4-3 and TRBJ2-7; 8 bases agree with TRBD1. The CDR3 runs 14 residues. Germline CDR1 LGHNA, CDR2 YSLEER. V dropped 4 bases and J dropped 4; count of bases not matched to a gene: 6. CDR3 DNA sequence: TGCGCCAGCAGCCCGTCGGGACAGGTTTACGAGCAGTACTTC. It translates to CASSPSGQVYEQYF.

CDR3 sequence reads: CASSEALAGGISWTGELFF. DNA of the CDR3: TGTGCCAGCAGTGAAGCGCTTGCGGGAGGGATATCGTGGACCGGGGAGCTGTTTTTT. The chain has TRBV6-1 and TRBJ2-2, with 9 bases identical to TRBD2. The CDR3 has 19 amino acids. Trimming at V came to 0 bases and at J to 5 bases, leaving 13 bases not matched to a gene. CDR1 and CDR2 (germline): MNHNS, SASEGT.

This chain joins TRBV5-1 and TRBJ1-1; weak D call: TRBD1 (6 bases). Germline CDR1 is SGHRS and CDR2 is YFSETQ. The V end was cut by 3 bases, the J end by 1 base, with 19 bases between. This CDR3 comprises 17 residues. CDR3 residues: CASSSPGRQDTNTEAFF. DNA of the CDR3: TGCGCCAGCAGCTCGCCCGGGAGACAGGATACGAACACTGAAGCTTTCTTT.

The CDR3 DNA sequence: TGTGCCAGCAGCGGTGGGGCTCACGAGCAGTACGTC. The encoded protein is CASSGGAHEQYV. The rearrangement uses TRBV6-1 and TRBJ2-7; D might be TRBD1 (5 bases). The ends were cut back, 6 bases at V and 5 bases at J, with 11 bases in the middle. The CDR3 consists of 12 residues. CDR1 and CDR2 (germline): MNHNS, SASEGT.

This clone has only a few counts. The rearrangement joins TRBV2 to TRBJ1-1; 8 positions agree with TRBD1. There are 16 residues in the CDR3. The ends lost 2 bases at V and 8 bases at J; junction bases unmatched: 13. Germline CDR1 reads SNHLY; CDR2 reads FYNNEI. CDR3 DNA sequence: TGTGCCAGCAGTGAAAGGGGGACAGGTCGCGTTTCGGAAGCTTTCTTT. Protein sequence: CASSERGTGRVSEAFF.

The V gene is TRBV28, the J gene TRBJ2-3, with a tentative D call TRBD2 (6 bases). Germline V lookup: CDR1 MDHEN, CDR2 SYDVKM. The CDR3 sequence is 16 residues long. Trimming removed 7 bases from V and 6 bases from J, with 23 bases in between. CDR3 residues: CASTGQVAGNVDTQYF. For the CDR3, the DNA is TGTGCCAGCACTGGCCAGGTGGCGGGAAATGTCGATACGCAGTATTTT.

This clone was counted between two and nine times. This chain uses TRBV4-2 with TRBJ1-1, with a weak D call TRBD1 (6 bases). V lost 0 bases and J lost 4, with 12 bases in between. The CDR3 runs to 15 residues. CDR1 and CDR2 (germline): LGHNA, YNFKEQ. The CDR3 DNA sequence: TGTGCCAGCAGCCAAGAGGATACAGGGAGCACTGAAGCTTTCTTT. It codes for CASSQEDTGSTEAFF.

The V call is TRBV2, the J call TRBJ2-1; the match to TRBD2 covers 10 bases. The CDR3 spans 15 residues. V lost 4 bases, J lost 7 bases, and 7 bases stayed unmatched. Germline CDR1 SNHLY, CDR2 FYNNEI. The CDR3 region is CASSVLAGVMNEQFF. Here the CDR3 DNA reads TGTGCCAGCAGTGTGCTAGCGGGAGTGATGAATGAGCAGTTCTTC.

In this sample, this clone turned up a few times. The chain carries TRBV30 and TRBJ1-5; a weak D match, TRBD1 (5 bases). CDR1 is GTSNPN and CDR2 is SVGIG in the germline V gene (reference sequence). The ends were cut back, 2 bases at V and 3 bases at J, with 8 bases in the middle. The CDR3 runs to 13 residues. CDR3 residues: CAWSTGFNQPQHF. In DNA form, the CDR3 reads TGTGCCTGGAGTACAGGCTTCAATCAGCCCCAGCATTTT.

This chain joins TRBV2 and TRBJ1-1, with D possibly matching TRBD1 (5 bases). CDR1 is SNHLY and CDR2 is FYNNEI in the germline V gene. The V gene lost 6 bases and the J gene lost 2 bases, with 7 bases spanning the gap. This CDR3 has 12 amino acids. The CDR3 is CASRDSNTEAFF. The CDR3, as DNA: TGTGCCAGCAGAGACAGCAACACTGAAGCTTTCTTT.

This clone was detected a few times. The genes are TRBV6-1 and TRBJ2-3; D gene uncertain. The V and J ends lost 0 bases and 3 bases respectively, with 7 bases between them. The CDR3 covers 14 residues. Germline V CDR1 and CDR2: MNHNS, SASEGT. CDR3 region: CASSEARTTDTQYF. The DNA for the CDR3 is TGTGCCAGCAGTGAAGCAAGGACGACAGATACGCAGTATTTT.

This clone turned up a few times. V usage is TRBV10-3 and J usage is TRBJ2-3; 9 bases line up with TRBD2. Trimming took 10 bases from V and 0 from J; bases not matched to a gene: 5. This CDR3 contains 14 residues. Germline V gene sequence: CDR1 ENHRY, CDR2 SYGVKD. Here the CDR3 reads CATSTSGSTDTQYF. The CDR3 bases are TGTGCCACCTCGACTAGCGGCAGCACAGATACGCAGTATTTT.

V gene TRBV7-9 combines with J gene TRBJ2-7; tentative D call: TRBD2 (6 bases). Germline CDR1 is SEHNR and CDR2 is FQNEAQ (reference sequence). The CDR3 is made up of 14 amino acids. V dropped 5 bases and J dropped 6 bases, with 17 bases sitting between them. The CDR3 bases are TGTGCCAGCAGCCCCGGTGGGGGGTACGGCGAGCAGTACGTC. The encoded protein is CASSPGGGYGEQYV.

V gene TRBV7-2 combines with J gene TRBJ2-1; 8 nucleotides align to TRBD1. V trimming: 5 bases; J trimming: 8 bases; junction bases outside the gene matches: 14. The length of the CDR3 is 16 residues. Germline CDR1 is SGHTA and CDR2 is FQGNSA. DNA for the CDR3: TGTGCCAGCAGCCTTCAACCCGGGACAGGTCTGGATGAGCAGTTCTTC. Its translation: CASSLQPGTGLDEQFF.

The chain has TRBV28 and TRBJ2-2, with D tentatively TRBD1 (6 bases). Trimming shortened V by 8 bases and J by 6 bases, and 13 bases separated the two germline ends. CDR3 length: 13 residues. Germline assignment: CDR1 MDHEN and CDR2 SYDVKM. The CDR3 bases are TGTGCCAGCCTTTCAGGGGTGGCCGGGGAGCTGTTTTTT. This codes for CASLSGVAGELFF.

The V call is TRBV28, the J call TRBJ2-4; D unclear. Trimming cost V 5 bases and J 0 bases, with 2 bases left between them. Germline CDR1 MDHEN, CDR2 SYDVKM. The CDR3 spans 12 residues. The CDR3, as DNA: TGTGCCAGCAGTCAAGCCAAAAACATTCAGTACTTC. Its translation: CASSQAKNIQYF.

The V call is TRBV28, the J call TRBJ2-7; 7 nucleotides line up with TRBD2. CDR1 is MDHEN, CDR2 SYDVKM, per germline. J was trimmed by 5 bases and V by 7 bases; bases with no gene match: 11. CDR3 length equals 14 residues. This chain's CDR3 is CASIPGRVDNEQYF. The CDR3 nucleotides are TGTGCCAGCATCCCAGGGAGGGTAGATAACGAGCAGTACTTC.

This clone was counted between two and nine times. J is TRBJ1-1 and V is TRBV29-1, with 7 positions matching TRBD1. The V segment lost 7 bases and the J segment 2 bases; nucleotides outside the gene matches: 10. Germline assignment: CDR1 SQVTM and CDR2 ANQGSEA. The CDR3 is 14 residues long. CDR3 in amino acids: CSAGVGQANTEAFF. The CDR3 nucleotides are TGCAGCGCCGGGGTTGGACAGGCAAACACTGAAGCTTTCTTT.